These 23 T cell receptor beta chains came from one sample sequenced in a study of T cell repertoires in cytomegalovirus infection. These TCRs' antigens remain unknown. MiXCR was run by TCRdb on the reads, yielding one entry per CDR3 protein. This table holds around 900,000 distinct CDR3 sequences, roughly 31% found once. The sequencing used cultured CD8+ T cells from PBMCs, collected from culture after CMV antigen stimulation. Receptors originate from a human donor in good health (CMV status not recorded). Some clones in this sample may be carry-over from other donors' samples.

This clonotype was recorded many times. The chain recombines TRBV7-6 with TRBJ1-1, with D possibly being TRBD1 (6 bases). CDR3 length: 17 amino acids. The V end lost 5 bases, the J end lost 1 base, and 20 bases lay between the germline ends. From germline, CDR1 is SGHVS and CDR2 FNYEAQ. The CDR3, as DNA: TGTGCCAGCAGCCCAGGGAGGGCCCCAGGGGCGAACACTGAAGCTTTCTTT. Translating it yields CASSPGRAPGANTEAFF.

This clonotype came up many times. This rearrangement joins TRBV7-8 to TRBJ1-4; 7 bases line up with TRBD1. CDR3 length: 14 residues. J lost 8 bases, V lost 3 bases, and 6 bases had no gene match. Germline CDR1 SGHVS, CDR2 FQNEAQ. As DNA, the CDR3 is TGTGCCAGCAGCTTTACAGGGGCTCGAGAAAAACTGTTTTTT. This sequence encodes CASSFTGAREKLFF.

This clonotype came up a few times. The genes are TRBV20-1 and TRBJ2-2; TRBD2 might be the D (7 bases). Germline V gene lookup returns CDR1 DFQATT and CDR2 SNEGSKA (reference sequence). The CDR3 loop spans 16 amino acids. V lost 6 bases to trimming and J lost 4 bases, with 21 bases between them. The DNA of the CDR3 is TGCAGTGCCCTCTCATTCGGGGGGCGGACCACCGGGGAGCTGTTTTTT. Amino acids: CSALSFGGRTTGELFF.

The V call is TRBV7-9, the J call TRBJ2-7, with 10 positions matching TRBD2. Germline values: CDR1 SEHNR, CDR2 FQNEAQ (reference sequence). The CDR3 runs 15 residues. Trimming at V came to 5 bases and at J to 7 bases, leaving 11 bases not matched to a gene. CDR3 DNA: TGTGCCAGCAGCCCCCCAGCGGGGGGGCCGGGAGAGCAGTACTTC. It yields the protein CASSPPAGGPGEQYF.

On this clonotype: At one end, the junction sequence differs from germline, possibly due to a read error. This CDR3 is CVSSLFPQGGHEQYF. As DNA, the CDR3 is TGTGTCAGCAGCTTATTTCCACAGGGTGGCCACGAGCAGTACTTC. This chain uses TRBV13 with TRBJ2-7, with D perhaps matching TRBD1 (6 bases). There are 15 residues in the CDR3. Germline CDR1 and CDR2: PRHDT and FYEKMQ (reference sequence).

V is TRBV19 and J is TRBJ2-7; 8 bases match TRBD2. Looked up from germline, CDR1 is LNHDA and CDR2 is SQIVND (reference sequence). The length of the CDR3 is 13 residues. J lost 0 bases, V lost 10 bases, and 5 bases had no gene match. This CDR3 is CATSAGASYEQYF. DNA for the CDR3: TGTGCCACCTCAGCGGGGGCCTCCTACGAGCAGTACTTC.

V gene TRBV15 combines with J gene TRBJ2-1; 11 bases map to TRBD2. CDR1 and CDR2 (germline): LNHNV, YYDKDF (reference sequence). J lost 5 bases, V lost 5 bases, and 5 bases had no gene match. CDR3 size: 15 residues. The CDR3 coding sequence is TGTGCCACCAGCGGTAGCGGGGGGGCTGACAATGAGCAGTTCTTC. It codes for CATSGSGGADNEQFF.

The V call is TRBV6-2 or TRBV6-3, the J call TRBJ2-7; D is perhaps TRBD2 (6 bases). The V and J ends lost 2 bases and 6 bases respectively, with 29 bases between them. The CDR3 is made up of 19 amino acids. Germline V gene sequence: CDR1 MNHEY, CDR2 SVGEGT. CDR3 sequence reads: CASSYDQASLIYGRGEQYV. CDR3 nucleotides: TGTGCCAGCAGTTACGACCAGGCCAGTCTCATCTACGGGCGGGGCGAGCAGTACGTC.

In regard to this clonotype: A read error may be the cause here, since a much bigger clone is one base away. The chain carries TRBV7-6 and TRBJ2-3; 9 nucleotides agree with TRBD2. Looked up from germline, CDR1 is SGHVS and CDR2 is FNYEAQ. The CDR3 spans 17 residues. The CDR3 coding sequence is TGTACCAGCAGCCCACAACCGAGCGGGGGGTACACAGATACGCAGTATTTT. Protein sequence: CTSSPQPSGGYTDTQYF.

This chain links TRBV27 with TRBJ2-7, with D perhaps TRBD1 or TRBD2 (7 bases each). Trimming stripped 3 bases from V and 2 bases from J, with 20 bases between. Germline CDR1 reads MNHEY; CDR2 reads SMNVEV (reference sequence). There are 17 residues in the CDR3. Here the CDR3 reads CASSFSTGTILPYEQYF. The CDR3, as DNA: TGTGCCAGCAGTTTTTCGACAGGGACTATTCTGCCCTACGAGCAGTACTTC.

This clonotype occurred many times. V gene TRBV7-2 combines with J gene TRBJ2-7; 7 bases are a match to TRBD1. Trimming removed 5 bases from V and 4 bases from J; junction bases left unmatched: 8. The germline V gene encodes CDR1 SGHTA and CDR2 FQGNSA. The CDR3 covers 14 residues. The CDR3: CASSPGAGGYEQYV. In nucleotides, the CDR3 is TGTGCCAGCAGCCCCGGGGCAGGGGGTTACGAGCAGTACGTC.

The rearrangement joins TRBV6-2 or TRBV6-3 to TRBJ2-3; D remains ambiguous. This CDR3 has 15 amino acids. Germline-derived CDR1 and CDR2 are MNHEY and SVGEGT. V was clipped by 2 bases and J by 3 bases, with 12 bases between them. CDR3 sequence: CASSYAPLTTDTQYF. The DNA of the CDR3 is TGTGCCAGCAGTTACGCCCCCCTAACAACAGATACGCAGTATTTT.

The chain recombines TRBV6-2 or TRBV6-3 with TRBJ2-2; 8 bases are shared with TRBD1. Looked up from germline, CDR1 is MNHEY and CDR2 is SVGEGT. Unmatched junction bases numbered 8, after V lost 6 bases and J lost 5 bases. This CDR3 is built from 15 residues. The DNA of the CDR3 is TGTGCCAGCAGGTCTGACAGGGGATTAACCGGGGAGCTGTTTTTT. As protein: CASRSDRGLTGELFF.

The rearrangement uses TRBV28 and TRBJ1-1; D remains ambiguous. The V gene lost 3 bases and the J gene lost 7 bases, with 12 bases spanning the gap. CDR3 length equals 13 residues. CDR1 is MDHEN and CDR2 is SYDVKM in the germline V gene. The CDR3 spells CASSLTENYEAFF. The DNA for the CDR3 is TGTGCCAGCAGTTTGACGGAGAATTATGAAGCTTTCTTT.

V gene TRBV15 combines with J gene TRBJ2-1; D unclear. The CDR3 extends over 13 amino acids. V lost 1 base, J lost 9 bases, and 10 bases lay in between. CDR1 and CDR2 (germline): LNHNV, YYDKDF (reference sequence). The CDR3 coding sequence is TGTGCCACCAGCAGAGTCGTCGGCTCTGAGCAGTTCTTC. Amino acids: CATSRVVGSEQFF.

The chain links TRBV5-8 to TRBJ1-5; weak D call: TRBD1 (5 bases). The CDR3 totals 14 residues. CDR1 is SGHTS and CDR2 is YDEGEE in the germline V gene. Trimming removed 4 bases from V and 8 bases from J, with 16 bases in between. The CDR3 nucleotides are TGTGCCAGCAGCGAAGGGACGCGGAGGGAGCCCCAGCATTTT. This translates into CASSEGTRREPQHF.

This clonotype came up a few times. V is TRBV12-5 and J is TRBJ1-5; no definite D call. The V end was cut by 5 bases, the J end by 5 bases, with 13 bases between. Germline V gives CDR1 LGHNT, CDR2 FRNRAP. The CDR3 totals 14 residues. The CDR3 spells CASGTQDRYQPQHF. The CDR3 coding sequence is TGTGCTAGTGGTACCCAGGACCGGTATCAGCCCCAGCATTTT.

This sequence joins TRBV25-1 and TRBJ2-4; D uncertain. The germline V gene has CDR1 MGHDK and CDR2 SYGVNS. The V gene lost 1 base and the J gene lost 7 bases, with 11 bases spanning the gap. The CDR3 length is 14 residues. The CDR3 DNA is TGTGCCAGCAGTGAATTGTTAGGGCCGAACATTCAGTACTTC. Protein product: CASSELLGPNIQYF.

This clonotype was found a few times. J is TRBJ1-1 and V is TRBV4-1; TRBD1 might be the D (5 bases). Germline lookup yields CDR1 MGHRA and CDR2 YSYEKL. This CDR3 has 14 residues. Trimming cost V 0 bases and J 3 bases, with 8 bases left between them. CDR3 sequence reads: CASSQDPGYTEAFF. The CDR3 DNA reads as TGCGCCAGCAGCCAAGACCCAGGGTACACTGAAGCTTTCTTT.

The V and J genes are TRBV2 and TRBJ2-3; no clear D. CDR3 size: 14 residues. Trimming took 5 bases from V and 1 from J, leaving 10 bases between them. Germline V lookup: CDR1 SNHLY, CDR2 FYNNEI. The CDR3 here is CASSSYSCTDTQYF. CDR3 DNA: TGTGCCAGCAGTTCGTACTCATGCACAGATACGCAGTATTTT.

This clonotype appeared a few times. The DNA for the CDR3 is TGTGCCAGCAGTTCTACGACAGGGAGTCAGCCCCAGCATTTT. Its protein product is CASSSTTGSQPQHF. V is TRBV12-3 or TRBV12-4 and J is TRBJ1-5, with TRBD1 matching 7 bases. The junction had 6 bases not matched to a gene; V was cut back by 4 bases and J by 6 bases. The CDR3 is made up of 14 amino acids.

The CDR3 region has the DNA TGTGCTAGTGGTTGGACAGGGGGGGCAGCAACTAATGAAAAACTGTTTTTT. Its protein product is CASGWTGGAATNEKLFF. The V call is TRBV12-5, the J call TRBJ1-4, with TRBD1 matching 10 bases. The V gene end was trimmed by 4 bases and the J gene end by 0 bases; junction bases not matched to a gene: 5. Germline V CDR1 and CDR2: LGHNT, FRNRAP. This CDR3 contains 17 residues.

The V call is TRBV20-1, the J call TRBJ2-1, with 10 bases lining up with TRBD1. The ends lost 3 bases at V and 4 bases at J; junction bases unmatched: 6. There are 15 residues in the CDR3. Germline assignment: CDR1 DFQATT and CDR2 SNEGSKA (reference sequence). The CDR3, as DNA: TGCAGTGCTAGGGGGGGACAGGGGTATTACAATGAGCAGTTCTTC. Its protein product is CSARGGQGYYNEQFF.